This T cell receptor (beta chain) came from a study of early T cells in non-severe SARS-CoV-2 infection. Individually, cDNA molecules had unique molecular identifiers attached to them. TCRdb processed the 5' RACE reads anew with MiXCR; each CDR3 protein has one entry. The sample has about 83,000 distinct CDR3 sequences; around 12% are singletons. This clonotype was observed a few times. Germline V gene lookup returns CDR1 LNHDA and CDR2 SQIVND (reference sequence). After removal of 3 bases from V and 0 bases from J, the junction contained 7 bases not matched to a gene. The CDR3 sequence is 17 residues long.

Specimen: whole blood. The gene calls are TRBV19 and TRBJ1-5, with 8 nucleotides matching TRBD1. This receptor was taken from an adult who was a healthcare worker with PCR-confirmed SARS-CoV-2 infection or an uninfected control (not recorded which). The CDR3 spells CASSIPWTGNSNQPQHF. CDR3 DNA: TGTGCCAGTAGTATCCCCTGGACAGGGAATAGCAATCAGCCCCAGCATTTT.